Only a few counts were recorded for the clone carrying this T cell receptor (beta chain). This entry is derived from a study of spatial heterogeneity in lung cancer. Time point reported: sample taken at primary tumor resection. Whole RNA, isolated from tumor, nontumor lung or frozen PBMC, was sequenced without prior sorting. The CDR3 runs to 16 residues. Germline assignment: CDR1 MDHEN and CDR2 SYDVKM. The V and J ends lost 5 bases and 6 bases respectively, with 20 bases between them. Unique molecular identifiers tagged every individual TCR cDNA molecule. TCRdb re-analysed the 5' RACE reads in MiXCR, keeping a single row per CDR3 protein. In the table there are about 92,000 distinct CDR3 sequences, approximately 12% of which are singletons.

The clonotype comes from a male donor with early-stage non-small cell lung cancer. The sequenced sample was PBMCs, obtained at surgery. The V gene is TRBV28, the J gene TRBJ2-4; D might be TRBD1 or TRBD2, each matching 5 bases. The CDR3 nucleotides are TGTGCCAGCAGTCCATCGGAGGAAGGGGAGCGAAACATTCAGTACTTC. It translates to CASSPSEEGERNIQYF.